Presented here are 13 T cell receptor beta chains from one specimen sequenced in a study of cytotoxic CD8 clonotypes in ibrutinib-treated CLL. Assay: immunoSEQ multiplex PCR; the TCRdb copy retains only in-frame clones and omits some. The sample carries some 350,000 clones, over 60% recorded once. Sample: PBMCs, taken after 36 months of ibrutinib treatment. These receptors originate from a human donor with chronic lymphocytic leukemia.

A few counts support this clone. V is TRBV2 and J is TRBJ2-6, with TRBD1 matching 8 bases. Trimming took 4 bases from V and 2 from J; bases not matched to a gene: 1. CDR1 is SNHLY, CDR2 FYNNEI, per germline. The CDR3 is 15 residues long. CDR3 loop: CASSVTGAGANVLTF. CDR3 coding DNA: TGTGCCAGCAGTGTGACAGGGGCTGGGGCCAACGTCCTGACTTTC. Based on the CDR3 plus reference TRBV2 and TRBJ2-6, the full variable domain is EPEVTQTPSHQVTQMGQEVILRCVPISNHLYFYWYRQILGQKVEFLVSFYNNEISEKSEIFDDQFSVERPDGSNFTLKIRSTKLEDSAMYFCASSVTGAGANVLTFGAGSRLTVL.

The J gene is TRBJ1-2, the V gene TRBV10-3; possibly TRBD1 for D (6 bases). This CDR3 comprises 13 residues. The germline V and J ends were trimmed by 4 bases and 3 bases, with 9 bases remaining between them. Germline V gene lookup returns CDR1 ENHRY and CDR2 SYGVKD. CDR3 bases: TGTGCCATCAGTGTAAACAGGGACTATGGCTACACCTTC. The encoded protein is CAISVNRDYGYTF.

The chain has TRBV6-5 and TRBJ2-2; 8 positions match TRBD1. The germline V gene encodes CDR1 MNHEY and CDR2 SVGAGI. This CDR3 contains 15 residues. J lost 6 bases, V lost 8 bases, and 11 bases had no gene match. The CDR3 bases are TGTGCCAGCTCTCGATCAGGGGGCAACTCCGGGGAGCTGTTTTTT. Translating gives CASSRSGGNSGELFF.

The chain links TRBV10-2 to TRBJ2-7; 9 nucleotides match TRBD1. This CDR3 is built from 18 residues. With 6 bases clipped from V and 0 bases from J, the junction kept 15 bases outside the gene matches. Germline V CDR1 and CDR2: WSHSY, SAAADI. The CDR3 nucleotides read TGCGCCAGCAGGGGGACAGGGCCTTCCTTAGCGTTCTCCTACGAGCAGTACTTC. It translates to CASRGTGPSLAFSYEQYF.

V gene TRBV4-3 combines with J gene TRBJ2-3; D call uncertain. The V gene lost 1 base and the J gene lost 4 bases, with 6 bases spanning the gap. The CDR3 runs 13 residues. Germline values: CDR1 LGHNA, CDR2 YSLEER. CDR3 in DNA: TGCGCCAGCAGCCAAGTTCTGGCAGATACGCAGTATTTT. Translation gives CASSQVLADTQYF.

The V call is TRBV4-1, the J call TRBJ2-3; no clear D. Germline V CDR1 and CDR2: MGHRA, YSYEKL. The CDR3 consists of 16 residues. V was shortened by 4 bases and J by 0 bases, with 14 bases between the two germline ends. The DNA of the CDR3 is TGCGCCAGCAGCCCCCAATTATCGGCTAGCACAGATACGCAGTATTTT. Translated, it gives CASSPQLSASTDTQYF.

This chain joins TRBV28 and TRBJ1-2; the D gene is possibly TRBD1 (5 bases). The CDR3 totals 16 residues. V was cut by 1 base and J by 0 bases, with 12 bases left in between. CDR1 and CDR2 (germline): MDHEN, SYDVKM. The CDR3, as DNA: TGTGCCAGCAGTTTATCGGCAGGGTGGTCTAACTATGGCTACACCTTC. It is translated as CASSLSAGWSNYGYTF.

This clone was found once. The chain uses TRBV2 and TRBJ2-1; D could derive from TRBD1 or TRBD2 (5 bases each). The germline V gene encodes CDR1 SNHLY and CDR2 FYNNEI. Trimming took off 5 bases at V and 0 bases at J, with 8 bases between the two ends. This CDR3 has 14 residues. CDR3 DNA: TGTGCCAGCAGTCCAGGGAGCTCCTACAATGAGCAGTTCTTC. Its protein is CASSPGSSYNEQFF.

V gene TRBV29-1 combines with J gene TRBJ1-2, with TRBD1 identical over 9 bases. Germline assignment: CDR1 SQVTM and CDR2 ANQGSEA. The CDR3 runs 14 residues. J gave up 3 bases and V 6 bases, and 8 bases lay outside the gene matches. The CDR3 loop is CSVDEGQGYYGYTF. The CDR3, as DNA: TGCAGCGTCGACGAAGGACAGGGGTACTATGGCTACACCTTC.

This chain uses TRBV5-1 with TRBJ2-2; TRBD1 is a possible D gene (6 bases). Germline CDR1 reads SGHRS; CDR2 reads YFSETQ. The CDR3 extends over 14 amino acids. V shed 2 bases and J shed 1 base, with 6 bases lying between them. This CDR3 is CASSLGGNTGELFF. CDR3 in DNA: TGCGCCAGCAGCTTAGGGGGGAACACCGGGGAGCTGTTTTTT.

The rearrangement uses TRBV4-1 and TRBJ2-4; the D gene is possibly TRBD2 (6 bases). The CDR3 is made up of 17 amino acids. V was shortened by 1 base and J by 2 bases, with 15 bases between the two germline ends. Germline CDR1 is MGHRA and CDR2 is YSYEKL. The CDR3 DNA reads as TGCGCCAGCAGCCAAGGAAAAGCGGGCCCTACCAAAAACATTCAGTACTTC. This sequence encodes CASSQGKAGPTKNIQYF.

This clone came up once. The J gene is TRBJ2-1, the V gene TRBV18, with D possibly being TRBD1 (5 bases). The V gene lost 0 bases and the J gene lost 2 bases, with 14 bases spanning the gap. The CDR3 has 17 residues. Germline CDR1 reads KGHSH; CDR2 reads LQKENI. The CDR3 sequence is CASSPPFQGMAYNEQFF. The CDR3 bases are TGTGCCAGCTCACCACCGTTTCAGGGTATGGCCTACAATGAGCAGTTCTTC.

This chain connects TRBV15 to TRBJ1-1, with D possibly being TRBD1 (5 bases). This CDR3 comprises 16 residues. The V and J ends lost 1 base and 5 bases respectively, with 17 bases between them. CDR1 LNHNV and CDR2 YYDKDF come from the germline V gene (reference sequence). In nucleotides, the CDR3 is TGTGCCACCAGCAGAGTACAGGTCAGGGAGGGTACTGAAGCTTTCTTT. It codes for CATSRVQVREGTEAFF.